This T cell receptor beta chain is drawn from a study of regulatory T cells in long-lasting Graves disease. This clonotype was observed many times. With iRepertoire HTBI primers and Arm-PCR of CDR3 regions, TCR beta libraries were built. One entry per CDR3 protein results from TCRdb running MiXCR on the multiplex PCR reads. The sample lists over 350,000 distinct CDR3 sequences, around 20% occurring once. Time point noted: persistent/refractory GD, antithyroid drugs over 5 years with positive TRAb. RNA isolated from PBMCs was used to make the TCR library. CDR3 length: 15 amino acids. Looked up from germline, CDR1 is MNHGY and CDR2 is SVAAGI. The J segment lost 2 bases and the V segment lost 3 bases, leaving 6 bases of the junction unmatched.

The sequence was obtained from a female donor with Graves disease. The chain has TRBV6-9 and TRBJ1-2; TRBD1 matches at 7 bases. The sequenced sample was peripheral blood mononuclear cells (PBMCs), obtained when the disease was refractory, from a patient treated with antithyroid drugs. The CDR3 region has the DNA TGTGCCAGCAGTTACTCCGAGGGGGCCAACTATGGCTACACCTTC. Residues: CASSYSEGANYGYTF.